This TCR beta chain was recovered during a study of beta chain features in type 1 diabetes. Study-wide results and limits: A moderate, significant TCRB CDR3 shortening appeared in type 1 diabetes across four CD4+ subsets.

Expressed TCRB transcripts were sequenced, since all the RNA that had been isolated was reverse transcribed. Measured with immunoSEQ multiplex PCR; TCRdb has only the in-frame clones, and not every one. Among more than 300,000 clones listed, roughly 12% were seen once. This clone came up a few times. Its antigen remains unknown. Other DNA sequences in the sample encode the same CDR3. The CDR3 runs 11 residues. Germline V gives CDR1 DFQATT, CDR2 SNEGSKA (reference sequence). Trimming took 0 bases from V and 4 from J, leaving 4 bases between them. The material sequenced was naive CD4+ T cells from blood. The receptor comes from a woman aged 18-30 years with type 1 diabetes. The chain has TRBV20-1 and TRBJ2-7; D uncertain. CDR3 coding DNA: TGCAGTGCTAGAGATACATACGAGCAGTACTTC. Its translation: CSARDTYEQYF.